The 27 T cell receptor beta chains listed next were all sequenced from one sample in a study of read filtering for tumor transcriptome and immune sequencing. This library used approximately 0.4 ug RNA and molecular barcoded adaptors spanning alpha/delta and beta/gamma chains. MiXCR, run by TCRdb on the reads, gives a single entry per CDR3 protein. The sample records approximately 150,000 distinct CDR3 sequences, less than 15% being singletons. The sequencing sample was made of a population of CD138-negative cells sorted from bone marrow. These receptors all stem from a donor aged 40 or over with multiple myeloma.

About this clonotype itself: One junction end disagrees with the germline gene, perhaps due to a read error. The chain has TRBV6-5 and TRBJ2-1; D gene uncertain. The CDR3 length is 12 residues. Germline loops: CDR1 MNHEY, CDR2 SVGAGI. The CDR3 protein is CASSYGWNEQLF. CDR3 bases: TGTGCCAGCAGTTACGGTTGGAATGAGCAGCTCTTC.

This clonotype came up a few times. The chain has TRBV7-6 and TRBJ2-3, with 9 bases fitting TRBD2. This CDR3 has 18 residues. The J segment lost 3 bases and the V segment lost 2 bases, leaving 12 bases of the junction unmatched. CDR1 is SGHVS, CDR2 FNYEAQ, per germline. The CDR3 spells CASSLRSSAGGGTDTQYF. CDR3 nucleotide sequence: TGTGCCAGCAGCTTAAGATCCTCGGCGGGAGGGGGTACAGATACGCAGTATTTT.

This clonotype was detected a few times. This may be a read error, as it is one base from a much larger clone. The chain employs TRBV29-1 and TRBJ2-2; the D gene is possibly TRBD1 (6 bases). Germline CDR1 is SQVTM and CDR2 is ANQGSEA. The CDR3 has 15 amino acids. Trimming took 2 bases from V and 1 from J, leaving 11 bases between them. CDR3 loop: CSVERGHLNTGELFF. The CDR3 coding sequence is TGCAGCGTTGAACGGGGACATCTGAACACCGGGGAGCTGTTTTTT.

At least ten counts were recorded for this clonotype. The chain couples TRBV12-3 or TRBV12-4 to TRBJ2-7; D remains ambiguous. V dropped 7 bases and J dropped 7 bases, with 11 bases sitting between them. This CDR3 is built from 11 residues. The CDR3 DNA reads TGTGCCAGCAAATGCGGTGCGGAGCAGTACTTC. It codes for CASKCGAEQYF.

The table lists this clonotype with a few counts. V gene TRBV29-1 combines with J gene TRBJ2-1; 13 positions match TRBD2. Trimming removed 7 bases from V and 3 bases from J; junction bases left unmatched: 9. CDR3 length: 16 residues. Germline CDR1 reads SQVTM; CDR2 reads ANQGSEA. The CDR3 here is CSGQKGTSGVYNEQFF. In DNA, the CDR3 is TGCAGCGGACAAAAGGGGACTAGCGGGGTCTACAATGAGCAGTTCTTC.

Note on this clonotype: Just one base apart from a much larger clone, this may be a read error. V usage is TRBV5-5 and J usage is TRBJ1-1; D ambiguous. Germline V CDR1 and CDR2: SGHKS, YYEKEE (reference sequence). Trimming shortened V by 2 bases and J by 10 bases, and 12 bases separated the two germline ends. The CDR3 spans 12 residues. Here the CDR3 DNA reads TGTGCCAGCAGCTTCGGGAACGCTGTAGCTTTCTTT. Translating it yields CASSFGNAVAFF.

This clonotype was picked up many times. The J gene is TRBJ2-3, the V gene TRBV6-2 or TRBV6-3; D perhaps matches TRBD2 (6 bases). Germline V gene data show CDR1 as MNHEY and CDR2 as SVGEGT. Trimming removed 6 bases at V and 0 bases at J, with 7 bases between. CDR3 length: 13 amino acids. The CDR3 DNA follows: TGTGCCAGCAGGCGGGACAGCACAGATACGCAGTATTTT. This translates into CASRRDSTDTQYF.

The table lists this clonotype with many counts. The chain joins TRBV29-1 to TRBJ2-1; 9 bases fit TRBD2. The CDR3 is made up of 14 amino acids. V lost 7 bases to trimming and J lost 2 bases; unmatched junction nucleotides: 6. CDR1 SQVTM and CDR2 ANQGSEA come from the germline V gene. The CDR3 sequence: CSAWAGGPYNEQFF. CDR3 nucleotide sequence: TGCAGCGCCTGGGCGGGAGGGCCCTACAATGAGCAGTTCTTC.

About this clonotype: A much larger clone lies a single base off, so this may be a read error. The genes are TRBV6-2 or TRBV6-3 and TRBJ2-3; 8 bases align to TRBD1. CDR1 MNHEY and CDR2 SVGEGT come from the germline V gene. The CDR3 extends over 13 amino acids. This chain's CDR3 is CASSSTGVDTLYF. CDR3 DNA sequence: TGTGCCAGCAGTTCGACAGGGGTAGATACGCTGTATTTT.

The gene calls are TRBV4-1 and TRBJ2-3, with TRBD2 identical over 9 bases. Trimming removed 0 bases from V and 3 bases from J; junction bases left unmatched: 10. The germline V gene encodes CDR1 MGHRA and CDR2 YSYEKL. CDR3 length: 18 amino acids. DNA of the CDR3: TGCGCCAGCAGCCAAGATCCGAGGCTGGGACTAGCTACAGATACGCAGTATTTT. It translates to CASSQDPRLGLATDTQYF.

This clonotype was detected many times. CDR3 sequence: CASSLWREGLDEQFF. CDR3 coding DNA: TGTGCCAGCAGTTTATGGCGGGAGGGCCTCGATGAGCAGTTCTTC. V usage is TRBV12-3 or TRBV12-4 and J usage is TRBJ2-1; TRBD2 aligns across 9 bases. This CDR3 has 15 residues. J lost 8 bases, V lost 2 bases, and 7 bases had no gene match.

Points on this clonotype: It is likely a read error: a sequence one base away is far more abundant. The chain employs TRBV6-6 and TRBJ1-1, with a possible D match to TRBD1 (5 bases). From germline, CDR1 is MNHNY and CDR2 SVGAGI (reference sequence). This CDR3 is built from 15 residues. The CDR3 coding sequence is TGTGCCTGCAGTTACTCGGCGGTGGGGGGAACTGAAGCTTTCTTT. It translates to CACSYSAVGGTEAFF.

This clonotype came up many times. The V and J genes are TRBV11-3 and TRBJ2-1; 9 nucleotides agree with TRBD2. V lost 1 base, J lost 6 bases, and 4 bases stayed unmatched. The germline gives CDR1 SGHNT, CDR2 YENEEA. CDR3 length: 15 amino acids. In DNA, the CDR3 is TGTGCCAGCAGCTTAGTAGCGGGAGTGTTCAATGAGCAGTTCTTC. Protein: CASSLVAGVFNEQFF.

This clonotype turned up a few times. This sequence may be a read error, since a much larger clone differs from it by one base. The conserved closing phenylalanine or tryptophan is absent in this CDR3, likely reflecting a read error. The chain joins TRBV12-3 or TRBV12-4 to TRBJ2-3; no firm D call. The CDR3 runs to 12 residues. Trimming pared 4 bases from V and 4 bases from J, leaving 6 bases between. The CDR3 here is CASSWPADTQYL. CDR3 DNA: TGTGCCAGCAGTTGGCCGGCAGATACGCAGTATCTT.

A remark on this clonotype: This could be a read error, since a much larger clone is one nucleotide away. This chain connects TRBV6-2 or TRBV6-3 to TRBJ2-7, with 8 positions matching TRBD1. This CDR3 has 15 amino acids. V shed 2 bases, J shed 2 bases, and the junction held 5 bases outside the gene matches. Germline V gene lookup returns CDR1 MNHEY and CDR2 SVGEGT. As DNA, the CDR3 is TGTGCCAGCAGTTACGAGTCGGGACAGGCCTACGAGCAGTACTTC. Protein product: CASSYESGQAYEQYF.

The table lists this clonotype with many counts. The gene calls are TRBV3-1 and TRBJ2-7; D call uncertain. From germline, CDR1 is LGHDT and CDR2 YNNKEL (reference sequence). V gave up 0 bases and J gave up 4 bases, with 7 bases separating them. The CDR3 loop spans 13 amino acids. CDR3 residues: CASSQDGAYEQYF. As DNA, the CDR3 is TGTGCCAGCAGCCAAGACGGAGCGTACGAGCAGTACTTC.

This clonotype was observed a handful of times. This may be a read error: a much more frequent sequence differs by one nucleotide. The DNA for the CDR3 is TGTGCCAGCAGCCAAGAAGGGACAGGGGGAAATTTTGGGGCCAACGTCCTGTCTTTC. It is translated as CASSQEGTGGNFGANVLSF. This chain joins TRBV4-2 and TRBJ2-6, with 11 positions matching TRBD1. The CDR3 extends over 19 amino acids. Germline lookup yields CDR1 LGHNA and CDR2 YNFKEQ.

This clonotype came up many times. This rearrangement joins TRBV24-1 to TRBJ2-1; D is undetermined. From germline, CDR1 is KGHDR and CDR2 SFDVKD. Trimming removed 7 bases from V and 3 bases from J, with 9 bases in between. The CDR3 length is 13 residues. DNA of the CDR3: TGTGCCACCAGATCTAGGGTCTACAATGAGCAGTTCTTC. Its translation: CATRSRVYNEQFF.

On this clonotype itself: With a much larger clone just one base away, this may be a read error. The CDR3 nucleotides are TGTGCCTGCAGCTTAGGGGCAAATCGGGAGACCCAGTACTTC. It encodes CACSLGANRETQYF. This chain uses TRBV7-9 with TRBJ2-5, with D tentatively TRBD1 (5 bases). The CDR3 extends over 14 amino acids. From germline, CDR1 is SEHNR and CDR2 FQNEAQ (reference sequence).

This clonotype occurred a few times. The rearrangement uses TRBV19 and TRBJ2-2; 8 nucleotides align to TRBD2. There are 16 residues in the CDR3. J lost 0 bases, V lost 4 bases, and 4 bases had no gene match. The germline V gene encodes CDR1 LNHDA and CDR2 SQIVND (reference sequence). The CDR3 region is CASSRIAGTNTGELFF. The CDR3 nucleotides read TGTGCCAGTAGTAGGATAGCGGGGACGAACACCGGGGAGCTGTTTTTT.

This clonotype showed up many times. This sequence joins TRBV7-9 and TRBJ2-1, with TRBD2 matching 8 bases. V lost 1 base to trimming and J lost 4 bases; unmatched junction nucleotides: 3. Germline V gene lookup returns CDR1 SEHNR and CDR2 FQNEAQ (reference sequence). The CDR3 is made up of 15 amino acids. The CDR3, as DNA: TGTGCCAGCAGCTTAGTACTAGCGGTGTACAATGAGCAGTTCTTC. Its translation is CASSLVLAVYNEQFF.

This clonotype was counted ten times or more. The chain carries TRBV2 and TRBJ1-1; no clear D. There are 13 residues in the CDR3. Germline V lookup: CDR1 SNHLY, CDR2 FYNNEI. V was cut by 6 bases and J by 1 base, with 9 bases left in between. The CDR3 protein is CASSPRENTEAFF. The CDR3 DNA reads TGTGCCAGCAGCCCCCGGGAGAACACTGAAGCTTTCTTT.

This clonotype was counted at least ten times. The chain is built from TRBV20-1 and TRBJ1-1; D is possibly TRBD1 (6 bases). Germline CDR1 reads DFQATT; CDR2 reads SNEGSKA (reference sequence). The V end was cut by 0 bases, the J end by 7 bases, with 12 bases between. The CDR3 is made up of 13 amino acids. The CDR3 DNA reads TGCAGTGCTAGAGAAACAGGGCGAGATGAAGCTTTCTTT. This sequence encodes CSARETGRDEAFF.

There are many counts of this clonotype. The J gene is TRBJ2-3, the V gene TRBV14; 9 bases map to TRBD2. This CDR3 contains 15 residues. Per germline, CDR1 SGHDN and CDR2 FVKESK. With 1 base clipped from V and 5 bases from J, the junction kept 4 bases outside the gene matches. The CDR3 is CASSQAAGGVDTQYF. The DNA of the CDR3 is TGTGCCAGCAGCCAAGCAGCGGGAGGCGTAGATACGCAGTATTTT.

This clonotype was seen many times. V gene TRBV30 combines with J gene TRBJ1-1; TRBD1 matches 7 bases. V gave up 5 bases and J gave up 4 bases; unmatched junction bases: 4. CDR1 is GTSNPN, CDR2 SVGIG, per germline (reference sequence). The CDR3 has 12 residues. The CDR3 spells CAWDAGGTEAFF. DNA for the CDR3: TGTGCCTGGGACGCAGGGGGCACTGAAGCTTTCTTT.

This clonotype came up many times. The gene calls are TRBV3-1 and TRBJ2-2; TRBD2 matches 11 bases. Germline V gene data show CDR1 as LGHDT and CDR2 as YNNKEL (reference sequence). This CDR3 has 17 amino acids. The ends lost 5 bases at V and 3 bases at J; junction bases unmatched: 8. CDR3 coding DNA: TGTGCCAGCAGCTCACTCTCTAGCGGGAGGTACACCGGGGAGCTGTTTTTT. Translation: CASSSLSSGRYTGELFF.

This clonotype was recorded many times. V and J are TRBV19 and TRBJ2-3; 7 bases line up with TRBD2. The CDR3 consists of 16 residues. Germline-derived CDR1 and CDR2 are LNHDA and SQIVND (reference sequence). The ends lost 5 bases at V and 4 bases at J; junction bases unmatched: 12. CDR3 region: CASSRGRVFKADTQYF. The CDR3 DNA reads TGTGCCAGTAGTCGCGGGAGAGTTTTTAAGGCAGATACGCAGTATTTT.